This T cell receptor (beta chain) stems from a study of shared clonotypes between healthy human individuals. Overall study: A donor's plate count was three for CD4 naive and three for CD4 memory; CD8 naive had two and CD8 memory one.

Only CD45RO-negative cells positively selected for CCR7 counted as naive CD8 cells, so terminally differentiated effector memory CD45RA+ cells were excluded. The assay was run at deep level. The assay was immunoSEQ multiplex PCR, and TCRdb's table has in-frame clones only and misses some. There are about 680,000 clones in the sample; 92% occur only once, and approximately 24% lies in the top ten. The CDR3 has 14 residues. CDR1 is SGHVS, CDR2 FNYEAQ, per germline. Trimming left V 1 base short and J 6 bases short, with 9 bases between. Study results and caveats: It was observed that approximately 5% of naive CD4 clonotypes were shared across several donors. Lower generation probabilities were found for non-shared clonotypes than for those shared by all four donors.

Concerning this clone itself: Its antigen remains unidentified.

This sequence was found in a man aged 30 to 39 in good health. The sequenced sample was naive CD8+ T cells sorted from blood. V is TRBV7-6 and J is TRBJ2-2; D not resolved. The CDR3 loop is CASSLVSGAGELFF. Here the CDR3 DNA reads TGTGCCAGCAGCTTAGTCTCGGGCGCCGGGGAGCTGTTTTTT.